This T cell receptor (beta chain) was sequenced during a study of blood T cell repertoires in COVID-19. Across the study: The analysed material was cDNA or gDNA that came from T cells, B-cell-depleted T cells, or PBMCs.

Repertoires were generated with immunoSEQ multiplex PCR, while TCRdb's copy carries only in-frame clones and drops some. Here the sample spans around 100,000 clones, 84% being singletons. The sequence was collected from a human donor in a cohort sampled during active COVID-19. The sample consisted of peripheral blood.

The CDR3 loop reads CASSAGQGASYNEQFF. CDR3 coding DNA: TGTGCCAGCAGCGCCGGACAGGGGGCCTCCTACAATGAGCAGTTCTTC. The chain employs TRBV9 and TRBJ2-1; 11 nucleotides agree with TRBD1. Unmatched junction bases numbered 2, after V lost 3 bases and J lost 0 bases. Looked up from germline, CDR1 is SGDLS and CDR2 is YYNGEE. There are 16 residues in the CDR3.